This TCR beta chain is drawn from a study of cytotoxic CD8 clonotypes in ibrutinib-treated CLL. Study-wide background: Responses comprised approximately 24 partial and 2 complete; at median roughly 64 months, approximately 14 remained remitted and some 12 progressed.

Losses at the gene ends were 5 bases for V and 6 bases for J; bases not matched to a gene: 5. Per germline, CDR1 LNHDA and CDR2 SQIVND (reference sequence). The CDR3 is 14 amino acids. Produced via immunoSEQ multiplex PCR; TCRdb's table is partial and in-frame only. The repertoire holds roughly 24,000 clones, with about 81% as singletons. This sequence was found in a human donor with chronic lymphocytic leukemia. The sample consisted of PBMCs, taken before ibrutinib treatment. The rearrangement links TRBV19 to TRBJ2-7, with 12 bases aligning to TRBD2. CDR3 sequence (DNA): TGTGCCAGTAGTTGGGGACTAGCGGGCGCCGAGCAGTACTTC. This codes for CASSWGLAGAEQYF.